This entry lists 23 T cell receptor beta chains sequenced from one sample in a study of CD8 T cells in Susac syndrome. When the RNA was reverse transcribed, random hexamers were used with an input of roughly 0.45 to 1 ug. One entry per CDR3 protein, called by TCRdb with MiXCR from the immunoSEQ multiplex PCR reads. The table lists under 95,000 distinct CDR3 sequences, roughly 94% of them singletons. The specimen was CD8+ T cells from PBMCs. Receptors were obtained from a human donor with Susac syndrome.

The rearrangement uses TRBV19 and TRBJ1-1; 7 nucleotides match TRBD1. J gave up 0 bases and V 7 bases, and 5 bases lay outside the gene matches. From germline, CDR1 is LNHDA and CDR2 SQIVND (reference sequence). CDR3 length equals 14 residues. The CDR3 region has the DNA TGTGCCAGTAACCTGGGACAGATGAACACTGAAGCTTTCTTT. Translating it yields CASNLGQMNTEAFF.

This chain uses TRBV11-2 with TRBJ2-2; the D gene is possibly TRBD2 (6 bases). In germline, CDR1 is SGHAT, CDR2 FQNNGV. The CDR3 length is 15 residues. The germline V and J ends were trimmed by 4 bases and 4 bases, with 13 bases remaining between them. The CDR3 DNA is TGTGCCAGCAGCTCACGCGACGGGAGCACCGGGGAGCTGTTTTTT. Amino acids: CASSSRDGSTGELFF.

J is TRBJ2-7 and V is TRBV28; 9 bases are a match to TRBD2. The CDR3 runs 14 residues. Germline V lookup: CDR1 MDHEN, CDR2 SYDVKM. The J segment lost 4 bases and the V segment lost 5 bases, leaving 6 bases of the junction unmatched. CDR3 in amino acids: CASSLSGRRYEQYF. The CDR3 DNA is TGTGCCAGCAGTCTTAGCGGGAGAAGGTACGAGCAGTACTTC. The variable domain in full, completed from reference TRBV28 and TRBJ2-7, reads DVKVTQSSRYLVKRTGEKVFLECVQDMDHENMFWYRQDPGLGLRLIYFSYDVKMKEKGDIPEGYSVSREKKERFSLILESASTNQTSMYLCASSLSGRRYEQYFGPGTRLTVT.

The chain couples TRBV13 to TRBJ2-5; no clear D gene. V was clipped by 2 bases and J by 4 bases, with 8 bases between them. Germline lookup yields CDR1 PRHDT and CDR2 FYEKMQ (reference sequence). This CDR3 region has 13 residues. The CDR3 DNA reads TGTGCCAGCAGCTTAACCAGATCAGAGACCCAGTACTTC. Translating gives CASSLTRSETQYF.

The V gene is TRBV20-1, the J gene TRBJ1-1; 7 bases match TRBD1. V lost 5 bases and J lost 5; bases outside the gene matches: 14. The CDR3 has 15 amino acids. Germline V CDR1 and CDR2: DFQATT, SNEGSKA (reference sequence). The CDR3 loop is CSAPGGRQGGTEAFF. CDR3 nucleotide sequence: TGCAGTGCTCCCGGAGGAAGACAGGGTGGGACTGAAGCTTTCTTT.

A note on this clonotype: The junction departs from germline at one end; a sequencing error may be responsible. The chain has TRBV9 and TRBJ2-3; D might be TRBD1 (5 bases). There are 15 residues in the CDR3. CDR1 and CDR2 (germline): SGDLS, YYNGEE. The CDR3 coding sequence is TGTGCCAGCAACGTAGGTCAGGGTGACACAGATACGCAGTATTTT. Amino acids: CASNVGQGDTDTQYF.

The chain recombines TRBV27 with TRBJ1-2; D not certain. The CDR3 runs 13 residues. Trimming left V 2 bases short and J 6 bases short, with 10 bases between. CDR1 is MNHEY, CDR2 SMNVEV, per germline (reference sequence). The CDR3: CASSLTRVNGYTF. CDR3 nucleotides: TGTGCCAGCAGTTTAACAAGGGTCAATGGCTACACCTTC.

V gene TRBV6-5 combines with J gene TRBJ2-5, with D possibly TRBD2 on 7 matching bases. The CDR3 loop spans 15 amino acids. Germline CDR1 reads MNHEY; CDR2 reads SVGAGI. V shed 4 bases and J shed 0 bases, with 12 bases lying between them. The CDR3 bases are TGTGCCAGCAGTTGGGGGGGGGCGAACCAAGAGACCCAGTACTTC. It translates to CASSWGGANQETQYF.

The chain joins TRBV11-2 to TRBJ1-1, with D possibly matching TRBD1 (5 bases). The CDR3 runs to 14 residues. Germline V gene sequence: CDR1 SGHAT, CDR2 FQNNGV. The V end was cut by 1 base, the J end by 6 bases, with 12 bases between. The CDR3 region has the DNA TGTGCCAGCAGCTTAGTTGGGGGAGACGCTGAAGCTTTCTTT. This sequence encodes CASSLVGGDAEAFF.

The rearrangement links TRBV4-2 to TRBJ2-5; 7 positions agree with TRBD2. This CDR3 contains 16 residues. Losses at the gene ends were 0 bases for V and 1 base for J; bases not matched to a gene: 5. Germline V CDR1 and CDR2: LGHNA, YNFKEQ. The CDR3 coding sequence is TGTGCCAGCAGCCAAGATCGTGGGGAGGGCCAAGAGACCCAGTACTTC. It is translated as CASSQDRGEGQETQYF.

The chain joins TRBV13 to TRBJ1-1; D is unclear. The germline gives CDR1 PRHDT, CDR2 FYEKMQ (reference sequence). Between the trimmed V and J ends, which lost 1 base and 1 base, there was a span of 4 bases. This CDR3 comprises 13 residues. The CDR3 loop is CASSLVRNTEAFF. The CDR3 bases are TGTGCCAGCAGCTTAGTGAGGAACACTGAAGCTTTCTTT. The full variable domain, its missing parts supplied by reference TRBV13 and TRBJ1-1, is AAGVIQSPRHLIKEKRETATLKCYPIPRHDTVYWYQQGPGQDPQFLISFYEKMQSDKGSIPDRFSAQQFSDYHSELNMSSLELGDSALYFCASSLVRNTEAFFGQGTRLTVV.

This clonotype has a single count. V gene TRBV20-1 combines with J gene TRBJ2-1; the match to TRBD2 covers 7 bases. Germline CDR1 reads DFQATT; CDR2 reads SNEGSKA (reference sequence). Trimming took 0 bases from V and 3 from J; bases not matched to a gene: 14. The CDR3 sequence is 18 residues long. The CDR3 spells CSARDPRLPSGLYNEQFF. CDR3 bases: TGCAGTGCTAGAGATCCCCGACTTCCTAGCGGACTCTACAATGAGCAGTTCTTC.

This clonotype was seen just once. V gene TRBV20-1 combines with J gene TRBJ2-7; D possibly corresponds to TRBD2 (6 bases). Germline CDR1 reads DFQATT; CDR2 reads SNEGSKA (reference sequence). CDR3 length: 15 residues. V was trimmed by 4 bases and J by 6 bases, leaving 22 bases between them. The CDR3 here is CSANPRRGGLSEQYF. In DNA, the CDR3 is TGCAGTGCTAACCCTCGAAGGGGAGGCCTTTCCGAGCAGTACTTC.

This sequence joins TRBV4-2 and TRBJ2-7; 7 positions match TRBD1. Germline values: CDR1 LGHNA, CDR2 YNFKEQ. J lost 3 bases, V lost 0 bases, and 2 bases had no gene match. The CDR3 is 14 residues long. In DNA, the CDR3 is TGTGCCAGCAGCCAAGACAGGGGGAACTACGAGCAGTACTTC. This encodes CASSQDRGNYEQYF.

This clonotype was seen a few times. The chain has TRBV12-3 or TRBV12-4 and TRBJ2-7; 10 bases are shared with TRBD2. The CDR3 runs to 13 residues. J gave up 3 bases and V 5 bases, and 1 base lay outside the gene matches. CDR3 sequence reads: CASSPSGSYEQYF. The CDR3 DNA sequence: TGTGCCAGCAGTCCTAGCGGGAGCTACGAGCAGTACTTC.

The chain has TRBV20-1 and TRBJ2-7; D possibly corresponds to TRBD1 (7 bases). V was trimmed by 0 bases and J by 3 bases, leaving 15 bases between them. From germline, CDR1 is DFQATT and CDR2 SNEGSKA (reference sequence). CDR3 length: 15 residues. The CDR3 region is CSARDLEGAGYEQYF. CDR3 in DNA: TGCAGTGCTAGAGATCTGGAGGGGGCAGGCTACGAGCAGTACTTC.

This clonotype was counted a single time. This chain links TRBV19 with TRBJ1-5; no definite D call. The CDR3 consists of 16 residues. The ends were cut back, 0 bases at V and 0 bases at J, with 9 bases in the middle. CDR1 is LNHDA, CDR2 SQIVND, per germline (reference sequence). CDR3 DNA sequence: TGTGCCAGTAGTATAGATTGGGGAGATAGCAATCAGCCCCAGCATTTT. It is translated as CASSIDWGDSNQPQHF.

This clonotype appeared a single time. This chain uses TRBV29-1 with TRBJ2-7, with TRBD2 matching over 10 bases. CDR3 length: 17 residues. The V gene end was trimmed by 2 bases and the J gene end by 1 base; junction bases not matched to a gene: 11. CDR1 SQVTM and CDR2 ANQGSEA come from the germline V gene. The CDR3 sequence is CSVELQAGGPGSYEQYF. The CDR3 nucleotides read TGCAGCGTTGAACTTCAAGCGGGAGGGCCGGGGTCCTACGAGCAGTACTTC.

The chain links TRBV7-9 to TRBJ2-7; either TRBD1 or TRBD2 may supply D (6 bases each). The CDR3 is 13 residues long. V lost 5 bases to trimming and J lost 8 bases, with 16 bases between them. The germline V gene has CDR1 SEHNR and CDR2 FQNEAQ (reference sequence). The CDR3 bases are TGTGCCAGCAGCGCCTTAACAGGGACTCAGCAGTACTTC. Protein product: CASSALTGTQQYF.

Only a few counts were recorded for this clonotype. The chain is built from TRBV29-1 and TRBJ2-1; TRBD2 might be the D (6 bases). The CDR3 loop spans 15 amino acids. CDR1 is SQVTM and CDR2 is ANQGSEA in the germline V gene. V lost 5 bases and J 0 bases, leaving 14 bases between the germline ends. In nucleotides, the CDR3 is TGCAGCGTTCAAATTGGGGGGAGCTCCTACAATGAGCAGTTCTTC. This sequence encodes CSVQIGGSSYNEQFF.

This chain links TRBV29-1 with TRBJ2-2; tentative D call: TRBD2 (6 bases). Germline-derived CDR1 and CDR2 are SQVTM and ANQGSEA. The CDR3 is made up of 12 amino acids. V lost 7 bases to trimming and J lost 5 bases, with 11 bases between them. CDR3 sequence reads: CSAGSATGELFF. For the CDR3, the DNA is TGCAGCGCCGGGAGTGCGACCGGGGAGCTGTTTTTT.

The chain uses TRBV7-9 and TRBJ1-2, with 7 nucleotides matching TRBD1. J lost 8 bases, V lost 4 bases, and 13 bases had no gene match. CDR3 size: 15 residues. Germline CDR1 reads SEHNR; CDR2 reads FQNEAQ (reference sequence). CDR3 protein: CASSSASDRADGYTF. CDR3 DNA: TGTGCCAGCAGCTCAGCGTCCGACAGGGCTGACGGCTACACCTTC.

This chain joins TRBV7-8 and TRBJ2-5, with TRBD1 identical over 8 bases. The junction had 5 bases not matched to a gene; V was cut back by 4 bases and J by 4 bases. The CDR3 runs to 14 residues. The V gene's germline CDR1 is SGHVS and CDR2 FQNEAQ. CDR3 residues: CASSWTGSVETQYF. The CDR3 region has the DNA TGTGCCAGCAGCTGGACAGGGTCGGTAGAGACCCAGTACTTC.